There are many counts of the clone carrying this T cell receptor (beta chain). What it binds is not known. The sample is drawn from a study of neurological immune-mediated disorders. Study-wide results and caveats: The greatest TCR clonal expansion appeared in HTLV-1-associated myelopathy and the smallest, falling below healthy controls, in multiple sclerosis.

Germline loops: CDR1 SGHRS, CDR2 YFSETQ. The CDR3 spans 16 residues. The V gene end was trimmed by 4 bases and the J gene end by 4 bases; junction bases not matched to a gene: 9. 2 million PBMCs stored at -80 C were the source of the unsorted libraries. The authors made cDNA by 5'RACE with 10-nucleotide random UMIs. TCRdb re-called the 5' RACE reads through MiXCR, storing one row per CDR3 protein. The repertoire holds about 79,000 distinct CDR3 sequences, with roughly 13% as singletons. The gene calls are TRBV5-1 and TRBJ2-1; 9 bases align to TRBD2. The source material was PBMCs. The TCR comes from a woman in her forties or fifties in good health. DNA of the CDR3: TGCGCCAGCAGCCGGGGTTGGACTAGCGATTACAATGAGCAGTTCTTC. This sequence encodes CASSRGWTSDYNEQFF.